A selection of T cell receptor beta chains follows, all from one sample in a study of OX40 agonist ivuxolimab in advanced cancers. Sequencing used immunoSEQ multiplex PCR; TCRdb keeps in-frame clones, though not all of them. The profile shows approximately 47,000 clones, around nine tenths of them singletons. The sample here was CD4+ or CD8+ T cells sorted from blood, taken in a trial of the OX40 agonist ivuxolimab. These receptors were collected from an adult with an advanced solid tumor such as melanoma, head and neck, liver or kidney cancer. CDR3s include the opening cysteine and the closing phenylalanine or tryptophan. Fields, in order: D gene, J gene, CDR3 length, clone size, V gene, CDR3 protein, CDR3 DNA. A D gene is named only where the DNA matches it firmly. Clone size is stated in some rows and not others, as once, few, many or a class when expanded.

NA TRBJ2-1 15 NA TRBV7-3 CASSLTGYGNNEQFF TGTGCCAGCAGCCTAACAGGGTACGGAAACAATGAGCAGTTCTTC
NA TRBJ1-4 19 NA TRBV7-9 CASSLPARRGFATNEKLFF TGTGCCAGCAGCCTTCCGGCCAGAAGGGGGTTTGCAACTAATGAAAAACTGTTTTTT
NA TRBJ1-6 13 NA TRBV6-5 CASSRNGDSPLHF TGTGCCAGCAGTAGAAACGGGGATTCACCCCTCCACTTT
NA TRBJ2-3 11 NA TRBV5-6 CASGNFDTQYF TGTGCCAGCGGCAACTTTGATACGCAGTATTTT
TRBD2 TRBJ2-1 15 NA TRBV7-6 CASSFGLADHNEQFF TGTGCCAGCAGCTTCGGGCTAGCGGACCACAATGAGCAGTTCTTC
NA TRBJ1-2 14 NA TRBV19 CASSSTGWGDGYTF TGTGCCAGTAGTAGCACAGGGTGGGGGGATGGCTACACCTTC
NA TRBJ2-2 12 NA TRBV7-3 CASSTNTGELFF TGTGCCAGCAGCACGAACACCGGGGAGCTGTTTTTT
TRBD1 TRBJ1-2 13 NA TRBV18 CASSDPGQDGYTF TGTGCCAGCTCAGATCCGGGACAGGATGGCTACACCTTC
NA TRBJ2-7 20 once TRBV1 CTSSQDGLSSGGYLLDEQYF TGCACCAGCAGCCAAGATGGTCTGTCGAGTGGTGGCTACCTCCTGGACGAGCAGTACTTC
NA TRBJ1-1 14 NA TRBV4-2 CASSQDEEVTEAFF TGTGCCAGCAGCCAAGATGAGGAGGTCACTGAAGCTTTCTTT
NA TRBJ1-5 13 NA TRBV29-1 CSVGWGLGQPQHF TGCAGCGTGGGGTGGGGCCTCGGGCAGCCCCAGCATTTT
TRBD1 TRBJ2-7 16 NA TRBV4-1 CASSLRDRVSIYEQYF TGCGCCAGCAGCCTACGGGACAGGGTATCTATCTACGAGCAGTACTTC
NA TRBJ2-6 18 NA TRBV18 CASSPPGTGPSGANVLTF TGTGCCAGCTCACCACCAGGAACAGGGCCCTCTGGGGCCAACGTCCTGACTTTC
NA TRBJ1-2 14 once TRBV10-2 CASLPGPSNYGYTF TGCGCCAGCCTTCCTGGACCTTCTAACTATGGCTACACCTTC
TRBD1 TRBJ1-1 15 NA TRBV27 CASSFLGDRYTEAFF TGTGCCAGCAGTTTTCTCGGGGACAGATACACTGAAGCTTTCTTT
NA TRBJ2-7 15 NA TRBV19 CASSIAWRRGYEQYF TGTGCCAGTAGTATAGCCTGGCGAAGGGGCTACGAGCAGTACTTC
TRBD1 TRBJ1-6 15 NA TRBV28 CASILQGTDNSPLHF TGTGCCAGCATCCTACAGGGGACCGATAATTCACCCCTCCACTTT
NA TRBJ2-1 15 NA TRBV19 CASSIFGGTYNEQFF TGTGCCAGTAGTATTTTTGGGGGCACCTACAATGAGCAGTTCTTC
TRBD2 TRBJ2-5 15 NA TRBV7-2 CASSGLAGFQETQYF TGTGCCAGCTCGGGACTAGCGGGGTTCCAAGAGACCCAGTACTTC
TRBD1 TRBJ1-2 16 NA TRBV5-1 CASSQNRGQGVYGYTF TGCGCCAGCAGCCAAAACCGAGGACAGGGAGTCTATGGCTACACCTTC
TRBD2 TRBJ2-1 14 NA TRBV19 CASSSGGDYNEQFF TGTGCCAGTAGTAGCGGGGGTGACTACAATGAGCAGTTCTTC
TRBD1 TRBJ1-1 14 few TRBV27 CASSRRDRGQEAFF TGTGCCAGCAGTCGCCGGGACAGGGGGCAGGAAGCTTTCTTT
TRBD1 TRBJ1-5 17 NA TRBV7-9 CASSLAYGTASNQPQHF TGTGCCAGCAGCTTAGCTTATGGGACAGCTAGCAATCAGCCCCAGCATTTT
NA TRBJ2-1 13 once TRBV5-1 CASGSLGLNEQFF TGCGCCAGCGGGTCCCTGGGGCTTAATGAGCAGTTCTTC
TRBD2 TRBJ2-3 15 NA TRBV7-3 CASSTSATHTDTQYF TGTGCCAGCAGCACTAGCGCCACCCACACAGATACGCAGTATTTT
NA TRBJ2-1 13 NA TRBV7-3 CASGQGPWDEQFF TGTGCCAGCGGGCAGGGCCCGTGGGATGAGCAGTTCTTC
NA TRBJ1-2 14 NA TRBV19 CASSHVTGVYGYTF TGTGCCAGTAGCCACGTAACGGGGGTCTATGGCTACACCTTC
TRBD1 TRBJ2-7 13 NA TRBV2 CASGQDRGYEQYF TGTGCCAGCGGACAGGACAGGGGGTACGAGCAGTACTTC
TRBD1 TRBJ1-1 16 NA TRBV19 CASNNPGQGVHTEAFF TGTGCCAGTAACAACCCGGGACAGGGGGTGCACACTGAAGCTTTCTTT
NA TRBJ2-1 13 few TRBV5-4 CASREGGRDEQFF TGTGCCAGCAGGGAGGGGGGAAGGGATGAGCAGTTCTTC
NA TRBJ2-1 16 NA TRBV29-1 CSAIGGRDGRSDEQFF TGCAGCGCCATAGGGGGACGGGACGGCCGTTCAGATGAGCAGTTCTTC
TRBD2 TRBJ2-3 15 NA TRBV2 CATRAGLVSTDTQYF TGTGCCACCCGTGCGGGACTAGTGAGCACAGATACGCAGTATTTT
NA TRBJ2-3 14 NA TRBV5-1 CASSLGAGTDTQYF TGCGCCAGCAGCTTAGGGGCGGGGACAGATACGCAGTATTTT
TRBD2 TRBJ2-2 16 NA TRBV2 CASIASGGTSTGELFF TGTGCCAGCATTGCTAGCGGGGGGACGAGCACCGGGGAGCTGTTTTTT
NA TRBJ1-1 11 NA TRBV20-1 CSARQANEAFF TGCAGTGCCCGACAGGCCAATGAAGCTTTCTTT
TRBD1 TRBJ1-1 13 NA TRBV7-3 CASSPQGGTEAFF TGTGCCAGCAGCCCTCAGGGGGGAACTGAAGCTTTCTTT
NA TRBJ2-7 14 NA TRBV7-2 CASSRTRGGYEQYF TGTGCCAGCAGCCGAACAAGGGGTGGGTACGAGCAGTACTTC
NA TRBJ1-3 14 NA TRBV4-2 CASSHETRSDTIYF TGTGCCAGCAGCCACGAGACCAGATCGGACACCATATATTTT
NA TRBJ1-1 13 NA TRBV6-6 CASSRQVNTEAFF TGTGCCAGCAGTCGACAGGTGAACACTGAAGCTTTCTTT
TRBD1 TRBJ1-4 15 NA TRBV5-1 CASSARDRDGEKLFF TGCGCCAGCAGCGCCCGGGACAGGGACGGAGAAAAACTGTTTTTT
TRBD1 TRBJ1-5 13 NA TRBV27 CASRGQGGQPQHF TGTGCCAGCAGGGGACAGGGTGGGCAGCCCCAGCATTTT
NA TRBJ1-1 13 NA TRBV13 CASSSRPNTEAFF TGTGCCAGCAGCTCCCGACCGAACACTGAAGCTTTCTTT
NA TRBJ1-5 14 NA TRBV5-5 CASSRWGYDQPQHF TGTGCCAGCAGCAGGTGGGGCTACGATCAGCCCCAGCATTTT
NA TRBJ2-7 15 once TRBV9 CASNPQGVLSYEQYF TGTGCCAGCAACCCGCAGGGCGTCCTCTCCTACGAGCAGTACTTC
NA TRBJ1-2 14 NA TRBV30 CAWSGTRTEGGYTF TGTGCCTGGAGCGGGACCCGGACAGAAGGTGGCTACACCTTC